This note documents a single T cell receptor beta chain sequence. This sample is part of a study of OX40 agonist ivuxolimab in advanced cancers. Study in general: Three patients got partial responses; one had hepatocellular carcinoma and two had cutaneous melanoma.

Libraries were prepared by immunoSEQ multiplex PCR; TCRdb keeps only in-frame clonotypes and omits some of them. This sample yields around 50,000 clones, of which nearly 80% are seen a single time; 7.9% belongs to the top ten. Sample: CD4+ or CD8+ T cells sorted from blood, taken in a trial of the OX40 agonist ivuxolimab. The sequence derives from an adult with an advanced solid tumor such as melanoma, head and neck, liver or kidney cancer.

The CDR3 reads CASSLGPRAEAFF. The CDR3 DNA follows: TGTGCCAGCAGCTTAGGCCCGAGGGCTGAAGCTTTCTTT. The chain recombines TRBV11-2 with TRBJ1-1; D gene ambiguous. Germline V lookup: CDR1 SGHAT, CDR2 FQNNGV. V lost 1 base, J lost 6 bases, and 9 bases lay in between. This CDR3 contains 13 residues. The full variable domain, in which reference TRBV11-2 and TRBJ1-1 provide the parts outside the CDR3, is EAGVAQSPRYKIIEKRQSVAFWCNPISGHATLYWYQQILGQGPKLLIQFQNNGVVDDSQLPKDRFSAERLKGVDSTLKIQPAKLEDSAVYLCASSLGPRAEAFFGQGTRLTVV.